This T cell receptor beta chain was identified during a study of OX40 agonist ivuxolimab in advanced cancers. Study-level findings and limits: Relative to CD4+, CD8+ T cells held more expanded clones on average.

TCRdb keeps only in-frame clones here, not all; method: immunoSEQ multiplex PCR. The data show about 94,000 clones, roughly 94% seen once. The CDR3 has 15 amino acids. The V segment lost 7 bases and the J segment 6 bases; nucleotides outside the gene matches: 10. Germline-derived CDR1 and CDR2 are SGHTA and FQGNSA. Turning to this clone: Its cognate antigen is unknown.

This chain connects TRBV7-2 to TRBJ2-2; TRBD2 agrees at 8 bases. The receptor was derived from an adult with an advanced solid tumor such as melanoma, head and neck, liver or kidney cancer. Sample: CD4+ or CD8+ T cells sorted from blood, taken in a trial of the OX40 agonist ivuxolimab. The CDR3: CASTSFSGASGELFF. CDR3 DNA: TGTGCCAGCACTTCCTTTAGCGGGGCATCCGGGGAGCTGTTTTTT. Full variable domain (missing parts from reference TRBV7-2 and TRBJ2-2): GAGVSQSPSNKVTEKGKDVELRCDPISGHTALYWYRQSLGQGLEFLIYFQGNSAPDKSGLPSDRFSAERTGGSVSTLTIQRTQQEDSAVYLCASTSFSGASGELFFGEGSRLTVL.